This paragraph covers one TCR beta chain sequence. Its specificity is unknown. The sample is drawn from a study of shared clonotypes between healthy human individuals. This CDR3 is built from 12 residues. The germline CDR1 and CDR2 sequences are GTSNPN and SVGIG (reference sequence). V lost 2 bases, J lost 8 bases, and 12 bases lay in between. General study results and limits: Naive subsets typically showed greater estimated richness than memory subsets.

Assay: immunoSEQ multiplex PCR; the TCRdb copy retains only in-frame clones and omits some. Here the sample spans 2 million to 2.5 million clones, 92% being singletons. The clonotype comes from a young man in good health. Some clones in this sample may be carry-over from other donors' samples. The V call is TRBV30, the J call TRBJ1-2; TRBD1 might be the D (5 bases). The source material was naive CD4+ T cells from PBMCs. Subset reported: CD45RA+ positively selected. CDR3 coding DNA: TGTGCCTGGAGTCATGGCAGGGTCGGCTACACCTTC. Its translation: CAWSHGRVGYTF.